Below, 11 T cell receptor beta chains from the same sample are listed, as sequenced in a study of shared clonotypes between healthy human individuals (dated by TCRdb to the early 2020s). Libraries were constructed by the immunoSEQ multiplex PCR assay. In TCRdb, the immuneACCESS table is reduced to in-frame sequences with V and J assigned. These tables do not hold every clone; where another copy was compared, an unresolved V gene accounts for under half, and the others remain unexplained. This sample gives 2 million to 2.5 million clones in total; 90% to 95% of them show up just once. In total, the top ten clones hold roughly 0.36% of the sample. Material: naive CD4+ T cells from PBMCs. The meaning of the sample's cell subset or site label: CD45RA+ positively selected. These receptor sequences come from a man aged 18 to 30 in good health. Some clones in this sample may be carry-over from other donors' samples.

The V and J genes are TRBV23-1 and TRBJ2-2; 8 positions match TRBD1. TRBV23-1 belongs to the ORF category, with a function that is uncertain. There are 22 residues in the CDR3. The V gene end was trimmed by 4 bases and the J gene end by 4 bases; junction bases not matched to a gene: 26. The CDR3 DNA reads TGCGCCAGCAGTCCCCATTTCCGGGACAGGTCAATCTTTCACAGTTGCACCGGGGAGCTGTTTTTT. Its protein is CASSPHFRDRSIFHSCTGELFF.

The chain recombines TRBV4-2 with TRBJ2-5; D might be TRBD2 (6 bases). The CDR3 covers 14 residues. Germline CDR1 and CDR2: LGHNA and YNFKEQ. The V gene lost 1 base and the J gene lost 2 bases, with 8 bases spanning the gap. The CDR3 loop is CASSQGGGQETQYF. CDR3 coding DNA: TGTGCCAGCAGCCAAGGAGGAGGGCAAGAGACCCAGTACTTC.

V gene TRBV4-1 combines with J gene TRBJ1-2; D gene uncertain. Germline CDR1 is MGHRA and CDR2 is YSYEKL. The CDR3 has 12 amino acids. Trimming shortened V by 0 bases and J by 8 bases, and 7 bases separated the two germline ends. In DNA form, the CDR3 reads TGCGCCAGCAGCCAAGAGGCCAGAGGCTACACCTTC. Amino acid sequence: CASSQEARGYTF.

This chain uses TRBV7-2 with TRBJ2-7; 7 bases fit TRBD1. This CDR3 is 13 amino acids long. From germline, CDR1 is SGHTA and CDR2 FQGNSA. V shed 1 base and J 7 bases; nucleotides not matched to a gene: 4. The CDR3, as DNA: TGTGCCAGCAGCTTAGAGGGGGCGGGTGAGCAGTACTTC. It translates to CASSLEGAGEQYF.

This clone was seen a single time. V and J are TRBV7-2 and TRBJ1-1, with D uncertain. The V gene's germline CDR1 is SGHTA and CDR2 FQGNSA. Trimming stripped 0 bases from V and 0 bases from J, with 8 bases between. The CDR3 extends over 15 amino acids. The CDR3 DNA is TGTGCCAGCAGCTTAGCTGGTCACATGAACACTGAAGCTTTCTTT. It translates to CASSLAGHMNTEAFF.

This sequence joins TRBV5-1 and TRBJ1-5, with 9 bases fitting TRBD1. Germline loops: CDR1 SGHRS, CDR2 YFSETQ. Trimming at V came to 5 bases and at J to 0 bases, leaving 12 bases not matched to a gene. The CDR3 runs 18 residues. The CDR3 reads CASSPGPGQGYSNQPQHF. The CDR3 coding sequence is TGCGCCAGCAGTCCAGGCCCGGGACAGGGTTATAGCAATCAGCCCCAGCATTTT.

The chain is built from TRBV29-1 and TRBJ2-4; 9 bases fit TRBD1. Unmatched junction bases numbered 10, after V lost 6 bases and J lost 7 bases. Per the germline V gene, CDR1 is SQVTM and CDR2 is ANQGSEA. The CDR3 spans 14 residues. This CDR3 is CSVATPGQGNIQYF. For the CDR3, the DNA is TGCAGCGTGGCTACCCCAGGACAGGGGAACATTCAGTACTTC.

Written as DNA, the CDR3 is TGTGCCAGCAGTTTTTCCGGGACGGTGAACACTGAAGCTTTCTTT. This codes for CASSFSGTVNTEAFF. This chain links TRBV6-5 with TRBJ1-1; a possible D gene is TRBD1 (5 bases). The CDR3 extends over 15 amino acids. In germline, CDR1 is MNHEY, CDR2 SVGAGI. V was pared by 4 bases and J by 0 bases, with 12 bases between.

The chain joins TRBV7-2 to TRBJ2-3; 10 bases are a match to TRBD1. Germline-derived CDR1 and CDR2 are SGHTA and FQGNSA. The V segment lost 0 bases and the J segment 1 base; nucleotides outside the gene matches: 7. The CDR3 has 18 amino acids. The CDR3 nucleotides are TGTGCCAGCAGCTTAGCGACAGGGGGCCTGGGGCGCACAGATACGCAGTATTTT. This sequence encodes CASSLATGGLGRTDTQYF.

The chain joins TRBV4-1 to TRBJ1-4; possible D gene TRBD1, 6 bases. Looked up from germline, CDR1 is MGHRA and CDR2 is YSYEKL. CDR3 length: 14 amino acids. Trimming cost V 2 bases and J 5 bases, with 9 bases left between them. CDR3 region: CASSQTTGNEKLFF. The CDR3 DNA follows: TGCGCCAGCAGCCAAACGACAGGCAATGAAAAACTGTTTTTT.

The gene calls are TRBV11-3 and TRBJ2-7; D is undetermined. The germline gives CDR1 SGHNT, CDR2 YENEEA. V was trimmed by 5 bases and J by 3 bases, leaving 20 bases between them. The CDR3 spans 16 residues. In nucleotides, the CDR3 is TGTGCCAGCAGCAAACGCGGCCCCCCGGCAAGCTACGAGCAGTACTTC. Protein product: CASSKRGPPASYEQYF.